This T cell receptor (beta chain) was captured by sequencing in a study of cytomegalovirus exposure and HLA in healthy donors (dated by TCRdb to about 2017). In terms of the full investigation: A later analysis indicated that the 120 or so validation repertoires were generated on the platform also employed for the 600 to 750 repertoires of the first cohort. The study was designed to test whether signatures of past pathogen exposure could be identified by cataloging public T cell receptors. Along with the approximately 650-subject first cohort, a separate validation cohort of approximately 110 different subjects was used. To predict cytomegalovirus infection status, the study combined high-throughput TCR immunosequencing, statistical association of individual TCRs with disease status, and machine learning. What the authors observed across the whole study: A later analysis lacked HLA typing for the validation cohort, so it scored co-occurrence in that cohort across all 130 or so repertoires. In both the original and validation cohorts, the classifier was reported to diagnose cytomegalovirus status with high specificity and sensitivity. Most TCR sequences were seen in very few donors, while some public TCRs were found in many individuals. According to the authors, the approach could potentially be generalized to other disease states and immunological phenotypes. In vitro tests confirmed that a few of the cytomegalovirus-associated TCR beta chains recognize cytomegalovirus antigens. The study gave a list of some 150 TCR beta chains associated with cytomegalovirus. A later analysis found that TCRs clustered in the first cohort also tended to co-occur in the approximately 120 validation repertoires, with approximately 94% of cluster scores above 0.

This clone was seen a handful of times. Its recognized antigen is unknown. Base qualities are missing; no much larger clone stands one base away. The library relied on the immunoSEQ multiplex PCR assay. The authors' pipeline ran thus. A statistical classification framework was built for diagnosing cytomegalovirus status from the catalog of TCR beta chain sequences. TCRdb mirrors the immuneACCESS table, restricted to in-frame sequences. Some clones are absent from its copies; in checked studies, under half trace to an unresolved V gene, and the reason for the others is unknown. V, J and clone size derive from that table, while D and trimming were established from the DNA sequence. Present in this sample are some 170,000 clones, about 89% of which were seen just once. The ten largest clones take up roughly 7% of the sample. The junction carries 11 bases between V and J, which are trimmed by 7 bases and 2 bases respectively. CDR1 LNHDA and CDR2 SQIVND are derived from the germline V gene (reference sequence). The CDR3 starts with the cysteine, ends with the phenylalanine, and has 13 residues. Only the CDR3 DNA is retained, 39 bases long and in frame from the first base.

Donors formed part of the validation cohort, which comprised 95 to 150 subjects and was distinct from the first cohort of 666 subjects. Recombination linked TRBV19 to TRBJ1-1, with TRBD1 as a weak D call on 5 bases. This clonotype was sampled from a man aged 25-45 years in good health and CMV-seropositive. The specimen was PBMCs. The CDR3 region: CASTDSPNTEAFF. The base sequence is TGTGCCAGTACCGACAGCCCAAACACTGAAGCTTTCTTT.